The 25 T cell receptor beta chains given below trace back to one sample, sequenced in a study of cytomegalovirus exposure and HLA in healthy donors. Sequenced by immunoSEQ multiplex PCR; TCRdb stores in-frame clones only, minus some. Of more than 300,000 clones in the sample, more than 80% were seen once. The source material was PBMCs. The origin of the receptors is a woman aged 18 to 35 in good health and CMV-seronegative.

The rearrangement joins TRBV28 to TRBJ1-5; the D gene is possibly TRBD1 (5 bases). Germline loops: CDR1 MDHEN, CDR2 SYDVKM. Deletions cut 6 bases from V and 4 bases from J, with 10 bases between. The CDR3 length is 13 residues. CDR3 protein: CASRLRVNQPQHF. The CDR3 DNA follows: TGTGCCAGCAGACTCAGGGTAAATCAGCCCCAGCATTTT.

The rearrangement joins TRBV7-8 to TRBJ2-5; D gene uncertain. This CDR3 has 15 residues. CDR1 SGHVS and CDR2 FQNEAQ come from the germline V gene. V lost 1 base, J lost 0 bases, and 9 bases lay in between. The CDR3 is CASSLGPSNQETQYF. CDR3 coding DNA: TGTGCCAGCAGCTTAGGGCCGTCAAACCAAGAGACCCAGTACTTC.

The chain joins TRBV18 to TRBJ2-3; D unresolved. V shed 0 bases and J shed 5 bases, with 9 bases lying between them. The length of the CDR3 is 14 residues. Germline CDR1 and CDR2: KGHSH and LQKENI. CDR3 loop: CASSPPSKQDTQYF. The CDR3 bases are TGTGCCAGCTCACCACCATCAAAGCAAGATACGCAGTATTTT.

The chain is built from TRBV6-1 and TRBJ2-2; no firm D call. The CDR3 spans 12 residues. Trimming pared 2 bases from V and 13 bases from J, leaving 11 bases between. Germline values: CDR1 MNHNS, CDR2 SASEGT. CDR3 sequence: CASSEPNTRLFF. In nucleotides, the CDR3 is TGTGCCAGCAGTGAACCCAATACTCGGCTGTTTTTT.

The chain combines TRBV11-2 with TRBJ1-1, with TRBD1 matching 7 bases. From germline, CDR1 is SGHAT and CDR2 FQNNGV. This CDR3 has 15 residues. After removal of 5 bases from V and 3 bases from J, the junction contained 9 bases not matched to a gene. CDR3 sequence (DNA): TGTGCCAGCAGCAGGGACAGCCTTGGTTACACTGAAGCTTTCTTT. Encoded protein: CASSRDSLGYTEAFF.

This clone is a singleton in its sample. The chain couples TRBV7-9 to TRBJ1-1; D remains unclear. CDR1 is SEHNR, CDR2 FQNEAQ, per germline (reference sequence). CDR3 length: 13 residues. V was cut by 3 bases and J by 7 bases, with 12 bases left in between. The DNA for the CDR3 is TGTGCCAGCAGCTTGAATCCCGAGATTGAAGCTTTCTTT. This translates into CASSLNPEIEAFF.

In its sample, this clone was seen once. V and J are TRBV15 and TRBJ1-1; D not resolved. Germline CDR1 reads LNHNV; CDR2 reads YYDKDF (reference sequence). The CDR3 covers 13 residues. The V end was cut by 0 bases, the J end by 5 bases, with 7 bases between. CDR3 in amino acids: CATSRDRWTEAFF. The CDR3 DNA reads as TGTGCCACCAGCAGAGACCGGTGGACTGAAGCTTTCTTT.

The chain is built from TRBV6-1 and TRBJ2-7; D possibly corresponds to TRBD1 (6 bases). Trimming pared 10 bases from V and 3 bases from J, leaving 13 bases between. The V gene's germline CDR1 is MNHNS and CDR2 SASEGT. The CDR3 covers 12 residues. CDR3 sequence: CATLGQFYEQYF. In nucleotides, the CDR3 is TGTGCCACCTTGGGACAATTCTACGAGCAGTACTTC.

CDR3: CASSQVYQGTEQYF. The CDR3 DNA follows: TGCGCCAGCAGCCAAGTTTACCAGGGTACCGAGCAGTACTTC. The chain joins TRBV4-1 to TRBJ2-7, with D perhaps matching TRBD1 (5 bases). V lost 1 base to trimming and J lost 6 bases, with 13 bases between them. This CDR3 comprises 14 residues. Germline values: CDR1 MGHRA, CDR2 YSYEKL.

V and J are TRBV9 and TRBJ1-3, with 7 bases matching TRBD1. The CDR3 extends over 14 amino acids. With 4 bases clipped from V and 2 bases from J, the junction kept 3 bases outside the gene matches. CDR1 is SGDLS, CDR2 YYNGEE, per germline. The CDR3 loop is CASSYGTAGNTIYF. DNA of the CDR3: TGTGCCAGCAGCTACGGGACAGCTGGAAACACCATATATTTT.

The chain employs TRBV6-1 and TRBJ1-2; D is perhaps TRBD1 (5 bases). Trimming took off 2 bases at V and 4 bases at J, with 14 bases between the two ends. The CDR3 loop spans 15 amino acids. Germline V gene lookup returns CDR1 MNHNS and CDR2 SASEGT. The CDR3 DNA reads TGTGCCAGCAGTGAAAGTGGGGGGAGCCGCTATGGCTACACCTTC. Its translation is CASSESGGSRYGYTF.

The chain carries TRBV2 and TRBJ2-1, with TRBD2 matching over 7 bases. CDR3 size: 17 residues. CDR1 and CDR2 (germline): SNHLY, FYNNEI. V trimming: 5 bases; J trimming: 6 bases; junction bases outside the gene matches: 16. The CDR3 reads CASSPVASGYLGNEQFF. As DNA, the CDR3 is TGTGCCAGCAGTCCAGTAGCTAGCGGATACCTGGGCAATGAGCAGTTCTTC. The complete variable domain, with remaining parts taken from reference TRBV2 and TRBJ2-1, reads EPEVTQTPSHQVTQMGQEVILRCVPISNHLYFYWYRQILGQKVEFLVSFYNNEISEKSEIFDDQFSVERPDGSNFTLKIRSTKLEDSAMYFCASSPVASGYLGNEQFFGPGTRLTVL.

The CDR3 reads CASSVREEGYEQYF. The CDR3 DNA reads as TGCGCCAGCAGCGTAAGGGAGGAGGGATACGAGCAGTACTTC. This chain uses TRBV4-1 with TRBJ2-7; D possibly corresponds to TRBD2 (6 bases). The CDR3 has 14 residues. With 5 bases removed from V and 4 bases from J, the gap between germline ends came to 15 bases. Germline V gene data show CDR1 as MGHRA and CDR2 as YSYEKL.

The chain uses TRBV7-9 and TRBJ2-1; TRBD2 agrees at 11 bases. J gave up 3 bases and V 6 bases, and 10 bases lay outside the gene matches. This CDR3 comprises 17 residues. Germline CDR1 reads SEHNR; CDR2 reads FQNEAQ (reference sequence). CDR3 in amino acids: CASSPSLAGGIYNEQFF. The DNA for the CDR3 is TGTGCCAGCAGTCCCAGCCTAGCGGGAGGAATCTACAATGAGCAGTTCTTC.

The genes are TRBV6-5 and TRBJ1-1; 8 bases line up with TRBD1. V was pared by 6 bases and J by 6 bases, with 12 bases of the junction left unmatched. Germline CDR1 MNHEY, CDR2 SVGAGI. The CDR3 spans 15 residues. The CDR3 spells CASRLLGQGGPEAFF. CDR3 coding DNA: TGTGCCAGCAGACTCCTCGGACAGGGAGGACCTGAAGCTTTCTTT.

This clone occurred a few times. CDR3 sequence: CASSLTGTNYGYTF. The CDR3 DNA sequence: TGTGCCAGCAGCTTGACAGGGACCAACTATGGCTACACCTTC. The chain couples TRBV5-4 to TRBJ1-2; possibly TRBD1 for D (6 bases). V was clipped by 1 base and J by 2 bases, with 9 bases between them. Germline values: CDR1 SGHNT, CDR2 YYREEE (reference sequence). The CDR3 extends over 14 amino acids.

This sequence joins TRBV5-4 and TRBJ2-7; 7 bases map to TRBD1. Per the germline V gene, CDR1 is SGHNT and CDR2 is YYREEE (reference sequence). The junction had 6 bases not matched to a gene; V was cut back by 7 bases and J by 2 bases. The CDR3 extends over 13 amino acids. Here the CDR3 reads CASSVGTAYEQYF. Here the CDR3 DNA reads TGTGCCAGCTCGGTCGGGACAGCCTACGAGCAGTACTTC.

This clone was counted only a few times. This chain joins TRBV6-6 and TRBJ2-7, with D possibly matching TRBD2 (6 bases). The V gene's germline CDR1 is MNHNY and CDR2 SVGAGI (reference sequence). This CDR3 is 14 amino acids long. Trimming removed 6 bases at V and 4 bases at J, with 16 bases between. CDR3 residues: CASSSGTGRYEQYF. In DNA, the CDR3 is TGTGCCAGCAGCTCCGGGACTGGGCGGTACGAGCAGTACTTC.

V usage is TRBV9 and J usage is TRBJ2-2; perhaps TRBD2 as D (7 bases). The germline V and J ends were trimmed by 3 bases and 7 bases, with 16 bases remaining between them. This CDR3 is 15 amino acids long. CDR1 and CDR2 from the germline V gene are SGDLS and YYNGEE. CDR3 region: CASSGPRGAGGELFF. CDR3 in DNA: TGTGCCAGCAGCGGCCCCCGGGGGGCGGGCGGGGAGCTGTTTTTT.

The genes are TRBV7-3 and TRBJ2-3; possibly TRBD2 for D (6 bases). Trimming left V 2 bases short and J 0 bases short, with 12 bases between. Germline CDR1 is SGHTA and CDR2 is FQGTGA. The CDR3 length is 16 residues. This CDR3 is CASSLGARDSTDTQYF. The CDR3 region has the DNA TGTGCCAGCAGCTTAGGGGCGCGGGATAGCACAGATACGCAGTATTTT.

The chain has TRBV19 and TRBJ2-1; D might be TRBD2 (5 bases). The CDR3 is made up of 14 amino acids. Germline-derived CDR1 and CDR2 are LNHDA and SQIVND (reference sequence). V lost 2 bases and J 3 bases, leaving 8 bases between the germline ends. This CDR3 is CASSIRGDYNEQFF. The DNA of the CDR3 is TGTGCCAGTAGTATACGGGGAGACTACAATGAGCAGTTCTTC.

CDR3 nucleotide sequence: TGTGCCAGCAGTCCACCAGAGAACACCGGGGAGCTGTTTTTT. This encodes CASSPPENTGELFF. This chain joins TRBV28 and TRBJ2-2; D remains unclear. V was pared by 5 bases and J by 1 base, with 8 bases between. CDR3 length equals 14 residues. CDR1 and CDR2 from the germline V gene are MDHEN and SYDVKM.

This clone occurred many times. This sequence joins TRBV28 and TRBJ1-2; the D is unclear. Germline V gene lookup returns CDR1 MDHEN and CDR2 SYDVKM. This CDR3 comprises 13 residues. Trimming removed 2 bases at V and 4 bases at J, with 8 bases between. The CDR3: CASSLGGLYGYTF. CDR3 DNA: TGTGCCAGCAGTTTAGGCGGCCTCTATGGCTACACCTTC.

As to this clone: A junction boundary mismatches the germline segment, possibly from a read error. CDR3 nucleotides: TGTGCCACCAGTGGACAGGGCGAGTCGAGTGAGCAGTACTTC. As protein: CATSGQGESSEQYF. J is TRBJ2-7 and V is TRBV10-3, with 8 bases matching TRBD1. From germline, CDR1 is ENHRY and CDR2 SYGVKD. This CDR3 region has 14 residues.

This CDR3 is CASSLHLPGEAFF. The CDR3 nucleotides read TGTGCCAGCAGTTTACATTTGCCAGGGGAAGCTTTCTTT. The rearrangement uses TRBV28 and TRBJ1-1, with a tentative D call TRBD1 (5 bases). The CDR3 is made up of 13 amino acids. Looked up from germline, CDR1 is MDHEN and CDR2 is SYDVKM. V lost 2 bases, J lost 8 bases, and 12 bases lay in between.